The next 25 T cell receptor beta chains were all read from a single sample in a study of tumor-infiltrating lymphocytes in primary liver carcinoma. Taking about 17-31 mg of unsorted bulk tissue, the authors co-extracted RNA and DNA. With roughly 0.5 ug total RNA as template and a constant-region primer, TCR beta cDNA was made. Libraries of TCR beta came from three nested multiplex PCR rounds with slightly modified ARM-PCR. TRBV1-TRBV30 forward primers paired with a C-beta reverse primer were used in the first two PCR rounds, which ran approximately 10 cycles each. One entry per CDR3 protein results from TCRdb running MiXCR on the multiplex PCR reads. Of 80,000 or so distinct CDR3 sequences listed, around 66% are singletons. The specimen sequenced was tumor-adjacent normal liver tissue. The receptors stem from a man in his forties with primary liver carcinoma and hepatitis B virus infection.

There are a few counts of this clonotype. The conserved phenylalanine or tryptophan is not found at the CDR3 terminus, so this likely reflects a read error. The chain is built from TRBV11-2 and TRBJ1-5; 8 nucleotides agree with TRBD1. The CDR3 has 15 residues. V lost 5 bases to trimming and J lost 0 bases; unmatched junction nucleotides: 3. The germline gives CDR1 SGHAT, CDR2 FQNNGV. The CDR3 coding sequence is TGTGCCAGCAGCCCAGACAGGGGTAGCAATCAGCCCCAGCATCTT. This sequence encodes CASSPDRGSNQPQHL.

Turning to this clonotype: A much larger clone differs by one base, so this may be a read error. This rearrangement joins TRBV5-4 to TRBJ2-5; D perhaps matches TRBD2 (8 bases). From germline, CDR1 is SGHNT and CDR2 YYREEE (reference sequence). The CDR3 is made up of 15 amino acids. CDR3 residues: CVSSSLTGGGETQYF. In DNA form, the CDR3 reads TGTGTCAGCAGCTCGCTAACGGGAGGGGGCGAGACCCAGTACTTC.

This clonotype occurred a few times. This sequence joins TRBV6-5 and TRBJ2-5, with unresolved D. Germline V lookup: CDR1 MNHEY, CDR2 SVGAGI. V was shortened by 4 bases and J by 2 bases, with 20 bases between the two germline ends. The CDR3 has 17 amino acids. Written as DNA, the CDR3 is TGTGCCAGCAGTTCCGGAAAGTCAGAGATCCCTCAAGAGACCCAGTACTTC. Protein sequence: CASSSGKSEIPQETQYF.

Turning to this clonotype: At one end the junction does not follow the germline gene, possibly because of a read error. CDR3 DNA sequence: TGCGCCAGAAGCTCGCTTGGAGGCTCAGCGGTCTCCTACAATGAGCAGTTCTTC. Its translation is CARSSLGGSAVSYNEQFF. The V and J genes are TRBV7-8 and TRBJ2-1, with D possibly matching TRBD2 (5 bases). This CDR3 contains 18 residues. Per the germline V gene, CDR1 is SGHVS and CDR2 is FQNEAQ. The full variable domain, with the rest looked up from reference TRBV7-8 and TRBJ2-1, is GAGVSQSPRYKVAKRGQDVALRCDPISGHVSLFWYQQALGQGPEFLTYFQNEAQLDKSGLPSDRFFAERPEGSVSTLKIQRTQQEDSAVYLCARSSLGGSAVSYNEQFFGPGTRLTVL.

Details on this clonotype: At one end the junction does not follow the germline gene, possibly because of a read error. The gene calls are TRBV5-5 and TRBJ1-4; tentatively, D is TRBD1 (6 bases). This CDR3 region has 18 residues. Germline assignment: CDR1 SGHKS and CDR2 YYEKEE (reference sequence). The CDR3 nucleotides are TGTGCTAGCAGCTACAACTACCGGGACAACACAAGGGGTGAAAAACTGTTTTTT. Residues: CASSYNYRDNTRGEKLFF.

The gene calls are TRBV29-1 and TRBJ2-2; TRBD2 agrees at 7 bases. The germline CDR1 and CDR2 sequences are SQVTM and ANQGSEA. V was clipped by 4 bases and J by 1 base; unmatched bases: 6. The CDR3 totals 15 residues. The CDR3 coding sequence is TGCAGCGTTGGTACTAGCGTGGAGAACACCGGGGAGCTGTTTTTT. Its translation is CSVGTSVENTGELFF.

This clonotype turned up a few times. One junction end disagrees with the germline gene, perhaps due to a read error. The chain uses TRBV4-3 and TRBJ2-7, with 7 bases aligning to TRBD2. This CDR3 contains 15 residues. Germline-derived CDR1 and CDR2 are LGHNA and YSLEER. The chain's CDR3 is CASSQELVGGHEQYF. CDR3 nucleotide sequence: TGCGCTAGCAGCCAGGAGCTAGTGGGAGGGCACGAGCAATACTTC.

This clonotype counts as large. This chain connects TRBV11-2 to TRBJ2-7, with 12 bases fitting TRBD2. The V segment lost 1 base and the J segment 7 bases; nucleotides outside the gene matches: 14. Germline CDR1 is SGHAT and CDR2 is FQNNGV. The CDR3 totals 18 residues. The CDR3 bases are TGTGCCAGCAGCTTAGTCCCCGGGGCTAGCGGGAGGGAGCGTGAGCAGTACTTC. Protein product: CASSLVPGASGREREQYF.

V is TRBV12-3 or TRBV12-4 and J is TRBJ2-3; 11 bases agree with TRBD2. The CDR3 runs to 18 residues. Unmatched junction bases numbered 15, after V lost 6 bases and J lost 4 bases. The DNA of the CDR3 is TGTGCCAGCAGCCCCCCCCTAGCGGGAGGTCGAAGCGCAGATACGCAGTATTTT. Protein: CASSPPLAGGRSADTQYF.

As regards this clonotype: One end of the junction varies from germline; a read error may be responsible. The J gene is TRBJ2-2, the V gene TRBV4-1, with D possibly called TRBD1 or TRBD2 (6 bases each). CDR3 length equals 16 residues. Germline V CDR1 and CDR2: MGHRA, YSYEKL. CDR3 protein: CASSQDACGTTGKLFF. CDR3 nucleotides: TGCGCCAGCAGCCAAGATGCTTGCGGGACAACCGGGAAGCTGTTTTTT.

As to this clonotype: One junction end does not reproduce the germline sequence, and a read error may be involved. The chain is built from TRBV29-1 and TRBJ2-1; 8 nucleotides agree with TRBD2. The germline CDR1 and CDR2 sequences are SQVTM and ANQGSEA. The CDR3 totals 14 residues. The CDR3 here is CSVEAGVGFTEQLF. The CDR3 DNA reads TGCAGTGTTGAAGCGGGAGTCGGCTTCACTGAGCAGCTCTTC.

This clonotype was found a few times. The chain is built from TRBV12-3 or TRBV12-4 and TRBJ2-2, with TRBD1 as a possible D gene (5 bases). The CDR3 has 15 amino acids. V dropped 1 base and J dropped 8 bases, with 14 bases sitting between them. The CDR3 DNA reads as TGTGCCAGCAGTTTAGTTCTGGGGCGCGTGGGGGAGCTGTTTTTT. Its translation: CASSLVLGRVGELFF.

About this clonotype: At one boundary the junction diverges from the germline segment, which might be a read error. V gene TRBV7-9 combines with J gene TRBJ1-2, with D hard to call. The CDR3 spans 16 residues. From germline, CDR1 is SEHNR and CDR2 FQNEAQ (reference sequence). CDR3 sequence: CASSLTGRISNYGYIF. CDR3 sequence (DNA): TGTGCCAGCAGCCTTACCGGACGGATATCTAACTATGGCTACATCTTC.

Points on this clonotype: One junction end does not reproduce the germline sequence, and a read error may be involved. V and J are TRBV4-3 and TRBJ2-5; 10 bases fit TRBD2. Germline V gives CDR1 LGHNA, CDR2 YSLEER. This CDR3 comprises 19 residues. CDR3 DNA sequence: TGCGCCAGCAGCCAAGATAGTCTAGCGGGAGAGTCTTCGTCGGAGACCCAGCACTTC. Translated: CASSQDSLAGESSSETQHF.

Points on this clonotype: The junction and the germline gene differ at one end; a read error may be behind it. The chain's CDR3 is CASCLITDNEQFF. The CDR3 bases are TGTGCCAGCTGTTTGATTACAGACAATGAGCAGTTCTTC. The rearrangement joins TRBV28 to TRBJ2-1; D gene unclear. The germline V gene has CDR1 MDHEN and CDR2 SYDVKM. The CDR3 has 13 residues.

The rearrangement uses TRBV27 and TRBJ1-5; D is undetermined. V was trimmed by 4 bases and J by 9 bases, leaving 10 bases between them. The CDR3 sequence is 12 residues long. Germline CDR1 is MNHEY and CDR2 is SMNVEV (reference sequence). The CDR3 DNA reads TGTGCCAGCAGTTCCGGTTTTAGGCCCCAGCATTTT. This translates into CASSSGFRPQHF.

The chain recombines TRBV6-2 or TRBV6-3 with TRBJ1-1; D possibly corresponds to TRBD1 (5 bases). There are 11 residues in the CDR3. Trimming removed 8 bases from V and 11 bases from J, with 15 bases in between. The germline V gene has CDR1 MNHEY and CDR2 SVGEGT. The CDR3 loop is CASCSAGSAFF. The CDR3, as DNA: TGTGCCAGCTGTTCGGCAGGGTCGGCTTTCTTT.

This clonotype was observed a handful of times. CDR3 sequence (DNA): TGTGCCAGCAGCAAAGAAAGTGGTGGGGGAGGGGCAGACGAGCAGTACTTC. Translation: CASSKESGGGGADEQYF. The chain links TRBV21-1 to TRBJ2-7; TRBD2 is the table's D call and was not checked against the DNA. TRBV21-1 is a pseudogene segment. CDR3 size: 17 residues.

The chain links TRBV4-1 to TRBJ1-2, with 8 nucleotides matching TRBD1. Germline values: CDR1 MGHRA, CDR2 YSYEKL. V dropped 9 bases and J dropped 3; count of bases not matched to a gene: 9. CDR3 length equals 14 residues. CDR3 sequence: CASNVTGEDYGYTF. The CDR3, as DNA: TGCGCCAGTAATGTGACAGGGGAAGACTATGGCTACACCTTC.

This clonotype occurred once. The junction departs from the called germline gene at one end, perhaps through a read error. V and J are TRBV7-8 and TRBJ2-5, with a possible D match to TRBD2 (6 bases). The CDR3 spans 14 residues. Germline V lookup: CDR1 SGHVS, CDR2 FQNEAQ. This CDR3 is CASRAGGGQETQYF. Here the CDR3 DNA reads TGTGCCAGCAGAGCCGGGGGTGGGCAAGAGACCCAGTATTTC.

On this clonotype itself: Relative to the germline gene, one junction end is altered; a read error may explain this. This chain connects TRBV28 to TRBJ2-7; 8 bases map to TRBD2. From germline, CDR1 is MDHEN and CDR2 SYDVKM. The CDR3 runs 18 residues. CDR3 DNA sequence: TGTACCAGCAGTTTACTCTTGGGACTAGTGGGAGGAACCTACGAGCAGTACTTC. Its protein is CTSSLLLGLVGGTYEQYF.

V is TRBV11-2 and J is TRBJ2-1, with D uncertain. CDR1 and CDR2 (germline): SGHAT, FQNNGV. The CDR3 loop spans 13 amino acids. Trimming cost V 0 bases and J 7 bases, with 7 bases left between them. CDR3 bases: TGTGCCAGCAGCTTAGACCTCATGAATGAGCAGTTCTTC. Its protein is CASSLDLMNEQFF.

With respect to this clonotype: The junction and the germline gene differ at one end; a read error may be behind it. This chain joins TRBV4-3 and TRBJ2-1; no reliable D call. CDR1 and CDR2 from the germline V gene are LGHNA and YSLEER. The CDR3 has 13 amino acids. Here the CDR3 DNA reads TGCGCCAGCAGCTCCGGGTTCTCTAATGAGCGGTTCTTC. It translates to CASSSGFSNERFF.

The chain links TRBV6-1 to TRBJ1-1; D is unresolved. Germline loops: CDR1 MNHNS, CDR2 SASEGT. Trimming shortened V by 7 bases and J by 7 bases, and 16 bases separated the two germline ends. This CDR3 is built from 13 residues. The CDR3 DNA reads as TGTGCCAGCAAATTACAGAGGGAAATTGAAGCTTTCTTT. Its translation: CASKLQREIEAFF.

The rearrangement joins TRBV11-2 to TRBJ2-1, with D possibly matching TRBD2 (7 bases). Between the trimmed V and J ends, which lost 3 bases and 1 base, there was a span of 22 bases. The CDR3 is 19 residues long. The germline V gene encodes CDR1 SGHAT and CDR2 FQNNGV. The CDR3 loop is CASSFWASGRGGSYNEQFF. The DNA for the CDR3 is TGTGCCAGCAGCTTTTGGGCTAGTGGGAGGGGGGGGTCCTACAATGAGCAGTTCTTC. Looking up the rest from reference TRBV11-2 and TRBJ2-1 gives the full variable domain: EAGVAQSPRYKIIEKRQSVAFWCNPISGHATLYWYQQILGQGPKLLIQFQNNGVVDDSQLPKDRFSAERLKGVDSTLKIQPAKLEDSAVYLCASSFWASGRGGSYNEQFFGPGTRLTVL.